This T cell receptor beta chain was observed in a study of T cells in Graves' hyperthyroidism and ophthalmopathy. The TCR beta CDR3 regions underwent amplification using RNA transcripts as the source. TCR CDR3 regions were first amplified by RT-PCR with HTBI primers. TCRdb re-derived calls from the multiplex PCR reads in MiXCR, one entry per CDR3 protein. The data hold approximately 740,000 distinct CDR3 sequences, with approximately 14% observed a single time. This clonotype was seen repeatedly, ten times or more. Sequenced: blood. This receptor was obtained from a woman aged 18 to 35 with Graves' hyperthyroidism.

CDR3: CASSYSRGGQETQYF. The CDR3 DNA follows: TGTGCCAGCAGCTACTCACGAGGTGGGCAAGAGACCCAGTACTTC. The chain has TRBV7-2 and TRBJ2-5; D call uncertain. V was clipped by 4 bases and J by 2 bases, with 14 bases between them. The CDR3 has 15 residues. Germline CDR1 reads SGHTA; CDR2 reads FQGNSA.